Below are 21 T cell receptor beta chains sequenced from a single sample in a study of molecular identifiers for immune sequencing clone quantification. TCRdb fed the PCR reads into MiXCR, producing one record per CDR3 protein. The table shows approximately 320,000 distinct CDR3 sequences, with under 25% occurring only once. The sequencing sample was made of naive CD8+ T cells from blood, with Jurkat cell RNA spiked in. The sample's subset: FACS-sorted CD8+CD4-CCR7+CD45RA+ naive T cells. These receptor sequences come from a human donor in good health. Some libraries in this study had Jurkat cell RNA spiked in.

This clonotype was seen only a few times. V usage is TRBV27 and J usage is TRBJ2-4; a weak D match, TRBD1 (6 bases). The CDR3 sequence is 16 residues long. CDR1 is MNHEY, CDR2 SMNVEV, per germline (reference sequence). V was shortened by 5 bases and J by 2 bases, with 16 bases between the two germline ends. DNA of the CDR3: TGTGCCAGCAGTCCATGGGACATGCGGACCAAAAACATTCAGTACTTC. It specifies CASSPWDMRTKNIQYF.

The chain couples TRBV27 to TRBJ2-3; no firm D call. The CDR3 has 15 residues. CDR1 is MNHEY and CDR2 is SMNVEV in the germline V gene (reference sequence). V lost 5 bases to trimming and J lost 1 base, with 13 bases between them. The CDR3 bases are TGTGCCAGCAGTCGTACTCGTGCGGGCACAGATACGCAGTATTTT. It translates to CASSRTRAGTDTQYF.

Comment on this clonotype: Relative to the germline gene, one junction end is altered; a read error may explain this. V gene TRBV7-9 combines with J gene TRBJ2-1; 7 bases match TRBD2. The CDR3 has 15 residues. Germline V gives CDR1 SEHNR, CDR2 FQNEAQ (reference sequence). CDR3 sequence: CASSFEGGPANEQFF. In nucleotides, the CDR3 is TGTGCCAGCAGCTTTGAGGGAGGGCCCGCGAATGAGCAATTCTTC.

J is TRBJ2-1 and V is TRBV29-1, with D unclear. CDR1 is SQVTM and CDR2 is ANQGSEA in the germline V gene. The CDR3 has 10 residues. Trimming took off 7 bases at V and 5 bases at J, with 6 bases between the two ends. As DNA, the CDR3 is TGCAGCGGAGGCGACAATGAGCAGTTCTTC. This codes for CSGGDNEQFF.

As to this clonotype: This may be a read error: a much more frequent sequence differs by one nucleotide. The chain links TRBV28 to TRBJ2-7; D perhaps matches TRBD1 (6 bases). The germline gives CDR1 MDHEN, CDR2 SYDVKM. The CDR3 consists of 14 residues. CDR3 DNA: TGTGCCAGCAGTTTCAGGGGCCCCTCCTACGAGCAGAACTTC. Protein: CASSFRGPSYEQNF.

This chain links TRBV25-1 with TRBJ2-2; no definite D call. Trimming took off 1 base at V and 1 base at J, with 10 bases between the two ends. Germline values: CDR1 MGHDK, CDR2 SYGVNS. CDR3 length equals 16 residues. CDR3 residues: CASSEFTGMNTGELFF. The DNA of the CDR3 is TGTGCCAGCAGTGAATTCACGGGTATGAACACCGGGGAGCTGTTTTTT.

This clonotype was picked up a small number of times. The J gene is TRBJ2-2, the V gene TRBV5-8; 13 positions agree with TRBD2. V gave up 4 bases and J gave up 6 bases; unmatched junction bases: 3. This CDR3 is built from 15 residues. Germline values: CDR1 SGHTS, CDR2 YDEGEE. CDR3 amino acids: CASSPGTSGAGELFF. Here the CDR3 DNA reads TGTGCCAGCAGCCCTGGGACTAGCGGGGCCGGGGAGCTGTTTTTT.

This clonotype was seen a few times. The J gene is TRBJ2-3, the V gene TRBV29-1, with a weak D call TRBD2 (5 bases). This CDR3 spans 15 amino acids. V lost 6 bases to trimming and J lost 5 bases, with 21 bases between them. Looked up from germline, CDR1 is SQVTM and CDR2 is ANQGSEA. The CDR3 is CSVVRPGSDGDTQYF. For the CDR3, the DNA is TGCAGCGTCGTTAGGCCGGGGTCCGATGGAGATACGCAGTATTTT.

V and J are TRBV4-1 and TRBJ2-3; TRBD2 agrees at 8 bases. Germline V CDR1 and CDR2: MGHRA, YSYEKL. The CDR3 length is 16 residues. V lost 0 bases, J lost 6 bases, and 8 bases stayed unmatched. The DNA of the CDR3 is TGCGCCAGCAGCCAAGATGTGAGCGGGGGTTTGGATACGCAGTATTTT. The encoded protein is CASSQDVSGGLDTQYF.

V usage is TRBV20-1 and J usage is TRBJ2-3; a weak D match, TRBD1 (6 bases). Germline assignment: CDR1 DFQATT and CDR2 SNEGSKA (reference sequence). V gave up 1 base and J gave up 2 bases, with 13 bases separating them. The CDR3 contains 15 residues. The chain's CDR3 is CSARVSQGYTDTQYF. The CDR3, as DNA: TGCAGTGCTAGAGTATCGCAGGGGTACACAGATACGCAGTATTTT.

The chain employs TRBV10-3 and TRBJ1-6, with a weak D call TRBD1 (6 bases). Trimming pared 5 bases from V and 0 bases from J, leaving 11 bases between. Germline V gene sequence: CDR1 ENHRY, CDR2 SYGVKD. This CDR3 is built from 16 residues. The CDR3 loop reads CAISLQGGSYNSPLHF. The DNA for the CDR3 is TGTGCCATCAGTCTACAGGGAGGCTCCTATAATTCACCCCTCCACTTT.

CDR3 sequence reads: CASRGRGTDTQYF. CDR3 nucleotide sequence: TGTGCCAGCAGAGGGCGCGGAACAGATACGCAGTATTTT. This sequence joins TRBV27 and TRBJ2-3; unclear D gene. This CDR3 is 13 amino acids long. CDR1 and CDR2 from the germline V gene are MNHEY and SMNVEV (reference sequence). Trimming pared 6 bases from V and 3 bases from J, leaving 10 bases between.

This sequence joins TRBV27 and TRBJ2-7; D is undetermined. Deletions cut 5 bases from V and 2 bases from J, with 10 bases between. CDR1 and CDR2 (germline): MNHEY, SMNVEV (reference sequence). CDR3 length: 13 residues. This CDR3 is CASSTGNAYEQYF. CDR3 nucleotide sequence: TGTGCCAGCAGTACTGGGAACGCCTACGAGCAGTACTTC.

This CDR3 reads CASGPGELFF. The DNA of the CDR3 is TGTGCCAGCGGCCCCGGGGAGCTGTTTTTT. V gene TRBV6-2 or TRBV6-3 combines with J gene TRBJ2-2; D is uncertain. Germline loops: CDR1 MNHEY, CDR2 SVGEGT. Trimming removed 8 bases at V and 6 bases at J, with 4 bases between. CDR3 length: 10 amino acids.

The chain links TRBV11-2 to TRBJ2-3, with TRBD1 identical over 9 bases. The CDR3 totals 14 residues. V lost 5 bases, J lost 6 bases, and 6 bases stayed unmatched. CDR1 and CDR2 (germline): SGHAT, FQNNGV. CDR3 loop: CASSPGQGKDTQYF. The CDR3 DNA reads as TGTGCCAGCAGCCCCGGACAGGGGAAGGATACGCAGTATTTT. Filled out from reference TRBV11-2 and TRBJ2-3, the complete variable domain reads EAGVAQSPRYKIIEKRQSVAFWCNPISGHATLYWYQQILGQGPKLLIQFQNNGVVDDSQLPKDRFSAERLKGVDSTLKIQPAKLEDSAVYLCASSPGQGKDTQYFGPGTRLTVL.

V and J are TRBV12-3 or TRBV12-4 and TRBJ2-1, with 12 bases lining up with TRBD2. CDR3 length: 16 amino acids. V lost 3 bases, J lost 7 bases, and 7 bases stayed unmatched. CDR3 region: CASSFLLAGGQNEQFF. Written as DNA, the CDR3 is TGTGCCAGCAGTTTTCTTCTAGCGGGGGGGCAAAATGAGCAGTTCTTC.

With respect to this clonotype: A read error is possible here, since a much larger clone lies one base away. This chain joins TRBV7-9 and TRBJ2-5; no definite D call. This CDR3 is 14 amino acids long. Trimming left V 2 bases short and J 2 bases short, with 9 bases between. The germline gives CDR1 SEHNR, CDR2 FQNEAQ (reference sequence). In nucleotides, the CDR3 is TGTGCCAGCAGCTTAAGCAGCCCGCAAGAGACCCAGTACTTC. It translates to CASSLSSPQETQYF.

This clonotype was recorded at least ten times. CDR3 coding DNA: TGTGCCAGCTCCGGACTAGCCGGCGAGCAGTACTTC. It specifies CASSGLAGEQYF. The V gene is TRBV25-1, the J gene TRBJ2-7; TRBD2 matches 8 bases. Germline V CDR1 and CDR2: MGHDK, SYGVNS. V lost 8 bases, J lost 6 bases, and 6 bases stayed unmatched. The CDR3 consists of 12 residues.

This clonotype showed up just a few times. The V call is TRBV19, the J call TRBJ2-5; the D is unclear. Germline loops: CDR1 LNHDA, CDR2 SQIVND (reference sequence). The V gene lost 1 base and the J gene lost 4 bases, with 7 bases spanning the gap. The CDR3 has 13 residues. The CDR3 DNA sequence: TGTGCCAGTAGTATAGTGATGGCAGAGACCCAGTACTTC. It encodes CASSIVMAETQYF. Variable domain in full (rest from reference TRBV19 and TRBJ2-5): DGGITQSPKYLFRKEGQNVTLSCEQNLNHDAMYWYRQDPGQGLRLIYYSQIVNDFQKGDIAEGYSVSREKKESFPLTVTSAQKNPTAFYLCASSIVMAETQYFGPGTRLLVL.

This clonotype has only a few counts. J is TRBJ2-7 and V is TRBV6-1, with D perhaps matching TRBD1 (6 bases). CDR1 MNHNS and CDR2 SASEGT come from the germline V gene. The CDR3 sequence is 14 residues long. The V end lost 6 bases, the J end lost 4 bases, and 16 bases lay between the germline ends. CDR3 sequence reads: CASRDQGNGYEQYF. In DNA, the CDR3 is TGTGCCAGCAGGGATCAGGGGAACGGGTACGAGCAGTACTTC.

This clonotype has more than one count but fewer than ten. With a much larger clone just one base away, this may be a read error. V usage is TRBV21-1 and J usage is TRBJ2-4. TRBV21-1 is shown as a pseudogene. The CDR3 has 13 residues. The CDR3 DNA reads TGTGCCAGCAGCAGGAACGTCAGAAACATTCAGTACTTC. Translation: CASSRNVRNIQYF.